Listed here are 2 T cell receptor beta chains from one sample, sequenced in a study of chemoradiotherapy in HPV16-positive cancers. The method was immunoSEQ multiplex PCR; TCRdb's version includes in-frame clones alone and lacks a portion of them. Among around 15,000 clones listed, about 91% were seen once. The sequences come from blood, collected from a patient who underwent chemoradiotherapy. The source of these receptors is a human donor with HPV-associated anogenital cancer.

Of note for this clone: The same CDR3 is also encoded by other DNA sequences in this sample. The J gene is TRBJ2-7, the V gene TRBV11-2; D remains unclear. Germline values: CDR1 SGHAT, CDR2 FQNNGV. This CDR3 is 14 amino acids long. V was pared by 1 base and J by 0 bases, with 7 bases between. The CDR3 coding sequence is TGTGCCAGCAGCTTAGGGACGGCCTCCTACGAGCAGTACTTC. Its translation is CASSLGTASYEQYF.

The chain uses TRBV5-1 and TRBJ2-7, with 9 nucleotides matching TRBD1. With 1 base clipped from V and 3 bases from J, the junction kept 5 bases outside the gene matches. The CDR3 is made up of 15 amino acids. CDR1 is SGHRS, CDR2 YFSETQ, per germline. The CDR3 loop reads CASSLTDRGVYEQYF. The CDR3 DNA reads as TGCGCCAGCAGCTTGACCGACAGGGGGGTCTACGAGCAGTACTTC.